Presented here are 32 T cell receptor beta chains from one specimen sequenced in a study of cytomegalovirus exposure and HLA in healthy donors. Vbeta (60) and Jbeta (13) primers were used in the PCR. This table comes from immunoSEQ multiplex PCR, and its TCRdb copy is limited to in-frame clones, with some not included. The top ten clones hold roughly 8.2% of a sample with 150,000 or so clones, roughly 80% of them seen once. Sequencing used PBMCs. The receptors were gathered from a woman aged 40-49 years in good health and CMV-seropositive.

There are a few counts of this clone. This chain connects TRBV6-5 to TRBJ1-6; a weak D match, TRBD1 (5 bases). Germline V gives CDR1 MNHEY, CDR2 SVGAGI. V was clipped by 4 bases and J by 14 bases, with 15 bases between them. The CDR3 has 13 residues. CDR3 sequence reads: CASSFNRKGSLHF. The CDR3, as DNA: TGTGCCAGCAGTTTTAACAGGAAGGGGTCCCTCCACTTT.

This sequence joins TRBV7-2 and TRBJ2-1; possibly TRBD1 for D (6 bases). Germline V gene sequence: CDR1 SGHTA, CDR2 FQGNSA. Trimming removed 4 bases from V and 4 bases from J, with 11 bases in between. There are 14 residues in the CDR3. In DNA, the CDR3 is TGTGCCAGCAGCTCCCCGGACAGATACAATGAGCAGTTCTTC. This sequence encodes CASSSPDRYNEQFF.

This clone showed up just a few times. The chain recombines TRBV30 with TRBJ2-2; no clear D. The V gene's germline CDR1 is GTSNPN and CDR2 SVGIG (reference sequence). The CDR3 contains 14 residues. Trimming removed 0 bases from V and 2 bases from J, with 7 bases in between. The CDR3: CAWSVQQNTGELFF. The CDR3 region has the DNA TGTGCCTGGAGTGTACAGCAAAACACCGGGGAGCTGTTTTTT. Filled out from reference TRBV30 and TRBJ2-2, the complete variable domain reads SQTIHQWPATLVQPVGSPLSLECTVEGTSNPNLYWYRQAAGRGLQLLFYSVGIGQISSEVPQNLSASRPQDRQFILSSKKLLLSDSGFYLCAWSVQQNTGELFFGEGSRLTVL.

V usage is TRBV28 and J usage is TRBJ1-2; 7 bases are a match to TRBD1. This CDR3 contains 14 residues. Trimming at V came to 10 bases and at J to 4 bases, leaving 12 bases not matched to a gene. Germline lookup yields CDR1 MDHEN and CDR2 SYDVKM. The CDR3 DNA follows: TGTGCCACCCAGAGAGGGGGCAACTCCTATGGCTACACCTTC. It translates to CATQRGGNSYGYTF.

The chain employs TRBV7-6 and TRBJ2-2; no clear D gene. The CDR3 contains 13 residues. Trimming took 5 bases from V and 3 from J, leaving 7 bases between them. Germline V lookup: CDR1 SGHVS, CDR2 FNYEAQ. DNA for the CDR3: TGTGCCAGCAGCCCCCCTTACACCGGGGAGCTGTTTTTT. Amino acid sequence: CASSPPYTGELFF.

The V gene is TRBV4-1, the J gene TRBJ2-3, with TRBD2 identical over 11 bases. This CDR3 is built from 16 residues. Germline V CDR1 and CDR2: MGHRA, YSYEKL. V lost 4 bases to trimming and J lost 6 bases; unmatched junction nucleotides: 9. Written as DNA, the CDR3 is TGCGCCAGCAGCCGGTATAGCGGGAGGGTATCGGATACGCAGTATTTT. This translates into CASSRYSGRVSDTQYF.

This clone was seen only a few times. The chain is built from TRBV4-1 and TRBJ2-7; 9 bases match TRBD2. From germline, CDR1 is MGHRA and CDR2 YSYEKL. V lost 0 bases to trimming and J lost 6 bases; unmatched junction nucleotides: 3. The CDR3 extends over 14 amino acids. The CDR3 DNA reads as TGCGCCAGCAGCCAAGAGCTAGCGGGATGCGAGCAGTACTTC. As protein: CASSQELAGCEQYF.

This chain connects TRBV9 to TRBJ2-1; 7 bases are a match to TRBD2. CDR3 length: 16 amino acids. Germline V gives CDR1 SGDLS, CDR2 YYNGEE. V shed 0 bases, J shed 3 bases, and the junction held 6 bases outside the gene matches. The CDR3 nucleotides read TGTGCCAGCAGCGTAGAGCCAACTAGCGACTACAATGAGCAGTTCTTC. This codes for CASSVEPTSDYNEQFF.

The rearrangement uses TRBV10-3 and TRBJ1-2; no clear D gene. In germline, CDR1 is ENHRY, CDR2 SYGVKD. The V gene lost 3 bases and the J gene lost 0 bases, with 8 bases spanning the gap. The CDR3 loop spans 14 amino acids. The CDR3 nucleotides read TGTGCCATCAGTGACAGTTTTTCTAACTATGGCTACACCTTC. Amino acid sequence: CAISDSFSNYGYTF.

The CDR3 here is CASKDSSSYNEQFF. CDR3 nucleotide sequence: TGTGCCAGTAAGGACTCGAGCTCCTACAATGAGCAGTTCTTC. The gene calls are TRBV19 and TRBJ2-1; the D gene is possibly TRBD2 (5 bases). Germline V gene data show CDR1 as LNHDA and CDR2 as SQIVND (reference sequence). V was trimmed by 7 bases and J by 0 bases, leaving 10 bases between them. This CDR3 is 14 amino acids long.

The gene calls are TRBV5-1 and TRBJ2-3; 13 positions agree with TRBD2. V lost 2 bases, J lost 0 bases, and 3 bases stayed unmatched. The CDR3 totals 17 residues. The germline CDR1 and CDR2 sequences are SGHRS and YFSETQ. CDR3 nucleotide sequence: TGCGCCAGCAGCTTCGGACTAGCGGGAGTGAGCACAGATACGCAGTATTTT. Its translation: CASSFGLAGVSTDTQYF.

The genes are TRBV20-1 and TRBJ2-1; D is possibly TRBD2 (6 bases). This CDR3 comprises 11 residues. The germline CDR1 and CDR2 sequences are DFQATT and SNEGSKA (reference sequence). V lost 3 bases and J 12 bases, leaving 12 bases between the germline ends. CDR3: CSASTGTGQFF. In nucleotides, the CDR3 is TGCAGTGCTAGTACCGGGACTGGGCAGTTCTTC.

J is TRBJ1-1 and V is TRBV7-8, with 7 nucleotides matching TRBD1. The germline CDR1 and CDR2 sequences are SGHVS and FQNEAQ. The CDR3 is 13 residues long. After removal of 5 bases from V and 3 bases from J, the junction contained 3 bases not matched to a gene. CDR3 residues: CASSLDRDTEAFF. The CDR3 DNA is TGTGCCAGCAGCCTCGACAGGGACACTGAAGCTTTCTTT.

The chain links TRBV18 to TRBJ1-4; TRBD1 matches at 7 bases. Per the germline V gene, CDR1 is KGHSH and CDR2 is LQKENI. CDR3 length equals 15 residues. The V segment lost 4 bases and the J segment 0 bases; nucleotides outside the gene matches: 2. The CDR3 protein is CASSLQGATNEKLFF. The CDR3, as DNA: TGTGCCAGCTCACTTCAGGGGGCAACTAATGAAAAACTGTTTTTT.

In its sample, this clone ranks as medium-sized. The chain recombines TRBV14 with TRBJ2-1; 7 bases map to TRBD2. The V gene's germline CDR1 is SGHDN and CDR2 FVKESK. The CDR3 extends over 15 amino acids. The V segment lost 0 bases and the J segment 6 bases; nucleotides outside the gene matches: 5. The CDR3 region is CASSQDWVAGNEQFF. CDR3 bases: TGTGCCAGCAGCCAAGATTGGGTAGCGGGCAATGAGCAGTTCTTC. Filled out from reference TRBV14 and TRBJ2-1, the complete variable domain reads EAGVTQFPSHSVIEKGQTVTLRCDPISGHDNLYWYRRVMGKEIKFLLHFVKESKQDESGMPNNRFLAERTGGTYSTLKVQPAELEDSGVYFCASSQDWVAGNEQFFGPGTRLTVL.

J is TRBJ1-1 and V is TRBV6-5, with D possibly TRBD1 on 6 matching bases. The germline gives CDR1 MNHEY, CDR2 SVGAGI. V lost 6 bases, J lost 7 bases, and 12 bases lay in between. CDR3 length equals 12 residues. The CDR3 reads CASSLLQGEAFF. Written as DNA, the CDR3 is TGTGCCAGCAGCCTCCTACAGGGTGAAGCTTTCTTT.

As for this clone: A junction end diverges from the germline sequence, so it may reflect a read error. The CDR3 region has the DNA TGTGCCAGCAGTTGGACAGGGGCATTC. It yields the protein CASSWTGAF. The V gene is TRBV28, the J gene TRBJ1-2; 9 bases match TRBD1. The CDR3 spans 9 residues. Germline V lookup: CDR1 MDHEN, CDR2 SYDVKM.

The V gene is TRBV7-3, the J gene TRBJ2-1; tentative D call: TRBD1 (6 bases). This CDR3 spans 13 amino acids. In germline, CDR1 is SGHTA, CDR2 FQGTGA. Trimming shortened V by 5 bases and J by 11 bases, and 16 bases separated the two germline ends. The CDR3 DNA reads as TGTGCCAGCAGCCTTGGACAGACCCGAAAGCAGTTCTTC. It is translated as CASSLGQTRKQFF.

The gene calls are TRBV5-1 and TRBJ1-3, with TRBD1 as a possible D gene (5 bases). The V end was cut by 0 bases, the J end by 3 bases, with 10 bases between. The CDR3 has 15 amino acids. Per the germline V gene, CDR1 is SGHRS and CDR2 is YFSETQ. The CDR3 nucleotides read TGCGCCAGCAGCTTGGATCCAGGGAATGGAAACACCATATATTTT. This sequence encodes CASSLDPGNGNTIYF.

This chain joins TRBV6-1 and TRBJ1-3; the D is unclear. Germline CDR1 is MNHNS and CDR2 is SASEGT. This CDR3 region has 13 residues. V was cut by 1 base and J by 6 bases, with 7 bases left in between. The DNA of the CDR3 is TGTGCCAGCAGTGAAGTACGGGTAAACACCATATATTTT. Amino acids: CASSEVRVNTIYF.

V usage is TRBV19 and J usage is TRBJ1-5; TRBD1 aligns across 7 bases. The CDR3 is made up of 17 amino acids. After removal of 1 base from V and 0 bases from J, the junction contained 6 bases not matched to a gene. Germline values: CDR1 LNHDA, CDR2 SQIVND (reference sequence). The CDR3 sequence: CASSIVLHRGSNQPQHF. CDR3 sequence (DNA): TGTGCCAGTAGTATAGTCCTCCACAGGGGTAGCAATCAGCCCCAGCATTTT. Complete variable domain (other parts from reference TRBV19 and TRBJ1-5): DGGITQSPKYLFRKEGQNVTLSCEQNLNHDAMYWYRQDPGQGLRLIYYSQIVNDFQKGDIAEGYSVSREKKESFPLTVTSAQKNPTAFYLCASSIVLHRGSNQPQHFGDGTRLSIL.

The genes are TRBV19 and TRBJ1-5, with D possibly matching TRBD1 (5 bases). Germline V gene data show CDR1 as LNHDA and CDR2 as SQIVND (reference sequence). Trimming pared 7 bases from V and 6 bases from J, leaving 16 bases between. The CDR3 is made up of 14 amino acids. The CDR3 spells CASTAGTGTQPQHF. The CDR3 nucleotides read TGTGCCAGTACTGCCGGGACTGGCACTCAGCCCCAGCATTTT.

The chain recombines TRBV10-3 with TRBJ2-1; TRBD2 aligns across 10 bases. CDR1 and CDR2 (germline): ENHRY, SYGVKD. V lost 0 bases to trimming and J lost 7 bases; unmatched junction nucleotides: 6. The CDR3 totals 16 residues. The CDR3 DNA sequence: TGTGCCATCAGTGAGTCTAGCGGGAGGCCGGGTAATGAGCAGTTCTTC. It codes for CAISESSGRPGNEQFF.

J is TRBJ2-3 and V is TRBV7-8; TRBD2 is a possible D gene (7 bases). This CDR3 comprises 17 residues. Per the germline V gene, CDR1 is SGHVS and CDR2 is FQNEAQ. V was clipped by 4 bases and J by 4 bases, with 21 bases between them. CDR3 loop: CASSSRGLAEGADTQYF. The CDR3 DNA is TGTGCCAGCAGCTCCCGGGGGCTAGCGGAGGGGGCAGATACGCAGTATTTT. Full variable domain (remainder filled in from reference TRBV7-8 and TRBJ2-3): GAGVSQSPRYKVAKRGQDVALRCDPISGHVSLFWYQQALGQGPEFLTYFQNEAQLDKSGLPSDRFFAERPEGSVSTLKIQRTQQEDSAVYLCASSSRGLAEGADTQYFGPGTRLTVL.

CDR3 sequence reads: CASSLSPSAVPNEQFF. In nucleotides, the CDR3 is TGTGCCAGCAGCTTATCCCCCAGTGCAGTGCCGAATGAGCAGTTCTTC. J is TRBJ2-1 and V is TRBV11-2; D not resolved. This CDR3 is built from 16 residues. CDR1 is SGHAT and CDR2 is FQNNGV in the germline V gene. V was trimmed by 2 bases and J by 7 bases, leaving 18 bases between them.

CDR3 loop: CASSLSFGRSSYTF. DNA of the CDR3: TGTGCCAGCAGTTTATCTTTCGGCAGGTCAAGCTACACCTTC. The gene calls are TRBV28 and TRBJ1-2; D uncertain. This CDR3 is 14 amino acids long. Trimming shortened V by 1 base and J by 9 bases, and 15 bases separated the two germline ends. The V gene's germline CDR1 is MDHEN and CDR2 SYDVKM.

This clone came up a few times. The rearrangement uses TRBV6-1 and TRBJ2-1, with D possibly matching TRBD2 (5 bases). Trimming removed 1 base from V and 10 bases from J, with 17 bases in between. Looked up from germline, CDR1 is MNHNS and CDR2 is SASEGT. The CDR3 contains 15 residues. This chain's CDR3 is CASSEVSLLVYEQFF. DNA of the CDR3: TGTGCCAGCAGTGAAGTGTCATTACTAGTCTACGAGCAGTTCTTC.

V is TRBV30 and J is TRBJ1-2; weak D call: TRBD1 (6 bases). Germline CDR1 reads GTSNPN; CDR2 reads SVGIG (reference sequence). This CDR3 region has 13 residues. Trimming shortened V by 5 bases and J by 4 bases, and 14 bases separated the two germline ends. The CDR3 coding sequence is TGTGCCTGGGCCACGGACAGCCCCTATGGCTACACCTTC. Protein sequence: CAWATDSPYGYTF.

The rearrangement joins TRBV19 to TRBJ2-7; 8 bases align to TRBD1. The length of the CDR3 is 15 residues. CDR1 LNHDA and CDR2 SQIVND come from the germline V gene (reference sequence). With 4 bases clipped from V and 3 bases from J, the junction kept 8 bases outside the gene matches. CDR3 amino acids: CASSRRTGRGYEQYF. In DNA form, the CDR3 reads TGTGCCAGTAGTAGGAGGACAGGGCGAGGCTACGAGCAGTACTTC.

The chain links TRBV5-6 to TRBJ2-1, with D possibly TRBD2 on 5 matching bases. The CDR3 is 13 amino acids. Germline loops: CDR1 SGHDT, CDR2 YYEEEE. The ends were cut back, 5 bases at V and 3 bases at J, with 9 bases in the middle. The CDR3 loop reads CASSRTYYNEQFF. CDR3 nucleotides: TGTGCCAGCAGTCGGACTTACTACAATGAGCAGTTCTTC. Drawing the rest from reference TRBV5-6 and TRBJ2-1, the complete variable domain is DAGVTQSPTHLIKTRGQQVTLRCSPKSGHDTVSWYQQALGQGPQFIFQYYEEEERQRGNFPDRFSGHQFPNYSSELNVNALLLGDSALYLCASSRTYYNEQFFGPGTRLTVL.

The chain carries TRBV5-8 and TRBJ1-1, with no clear D. This CDR3 comprises 16 residues. Trimming took 4 bases from V and 0 from J, leaving 16 bases between them. Germline loops: CDR1 SGHTS, CDR2 YDEGEE. The chain's CDR3 is CASSTLPGFMNTEAFF. As DNA, the CDR3 is TGTGCCAGCAGCACCTTGCCGGGTTTCATGAACACTGAAGCTTTCTTT.

This clone appeared once. V usage is TRBV25-1 and J usage is TRBJ1-2, with D hard to call. V was shortened by 2 bases and J by 6 bases, with 10 bases between the two germline ends. CDR3 size: 13 residues. Germline CDR1 MGHDK, CDR2 SYGVNS. For the CDR3, the DNA is TGTGCCAGCAGTGAAAACCTTGAGGATGGCTACACCTTC. It encodes CASSENLEDGYTF.